A selection of T cell receptor beta chains follows, all from one sample in a study of vaccination and CD4 T cells after COVID-19. From the PCR reads, TCRdb called clonotypes with MiXCR, one entry per CDR3 protein. The data contain 25,000 to 30,000 distinct CDR3 sequences, 51% of them singletons. Material: CD4+ T cells from blood, obtained about 7 months after SARS-CoV-2 vaccination. The source of these receptors is a human donor who had recovered from COVID-19. Both conserved end residues are part of each CDR3. D genes are given only for firm matches. Not every row has a clone size; where given, it reads once, few, many or a size class.

v_gene: TRBV28
j_gene: TRBJ2-7
d_gene: -
abundance: -
CDR3nt: TGTGCCAGCAGTTTTGGGCCCGCAAGCTCCTACGAGCAGTACTTC
CDR3aa: CASSFGPASSYEQYF

v_gene: TRBV19
j_gene: TRBJ2-5
d_gene: -
abundance: few
CDR3nt: TGTGCCAGTAGTATTGGCGCGGGAAGGGAGACCCAGTACTTC
CDR3aa: CASSIGAGRETQYF

v_gene: TRBV20-1
j_gene: TRBJ1-5
d_gene: -
abundance: -
CDR3nt: TGCAGTGCTAGAGGCCCGACAGGACAGCGCAATCAGCCCCAGCATTTT
CDR3aa: CSARGPTGQRNQPQHF

v_gene: TRBV28
j_gene: TRBJ2-7
d_gene: -
abundance: few
CDR3nt: TGTGCCAGCAGTTTAGGGGGCTTTTACGAGCAGTACTTC
CDR3aa: CASSLGGFYEQYF

v_gene: TRBV7-8
j_gene: TRBJ1-2
d_gene: TRBD1
abundance: few
CDR3nt: TGTGCCAGCAGAGAAACAGGGGGTAACTATGGCTACACCTTC
CDR3aa: CASRETGGNYGYTF

v_gene: TRBV28
j_gene: TRBJ2-3
d_gene: -
abundance: -
CDR3nt: TGTGCCAGCAGCGAGATAGAAGAAGGCACAGATACGCAGTATTTT
CDR3aa: CASSEIEEGTDTQYF

v_gene: TRBV20-1
j_gene: TRBJ1-3
d_gene: -
abundance: few
CDR3nt: TGCAGTGCTAGAGAGGAACCGAAGAGGACCATATATTTT
CDR3aa: CSAREEPKRTIYF

v_gene: TRBV6-5
j_gene: TRBJ1-1
d_gene: -
abundance: -
CDR3nt: TGTGCCAGCAGTTACTCGAAAGGGGCTGAAGCTTTCTTT
CDR3aa: CASSYSKGAEAFF

v_gene: TRBV10-3
j_gene: TRBJ1-1
d_gene: TRBD1
abundance: few
CDR3nt: TGTGCCATCAGTGAGCCTAACTTACAGGGGCGCGGGAGGGGAGCTTTCTTT
CDR3aa: CAISEPNLQGRGRGAFF

v_gene: TRBV7-2
j_gene: TRBJ1-6
d_gene: -
abundance: -
CDR3nt: TGTGCCAGCAGTCCGTCCTATTTAAGGGTCCCTCAGTCACCCCTCCACTTT
CDR3aa: CASSPSYLRVPQSPLHF

v_gene: TRBV7-8
j_gene: TRBJ2-1
d_gene: -
abundance: -
CDR3nt: TGTGCCAGCAGCTACCAATACAATGAGCAGTTCTTC
CDR3aa: CASSYQYNEQFF

v_gene: TRBV4-1
j_gene: TRBJ2-1
d_gene: -
abundance: -
CDR3nt: TGCGCCAGCAGCCAAGTCCAGGACCCGGGGAATGAGCAGTTCTTC
CDR3aa: CASSQVQDPGNEQFF

v_gene: TRBV7-8
j_gene: TRBJ2-1
d_gene: -
abundance: -
CDR3nt: TGTGCCAGCAGCTTACCTGGGGACTACAATGAGCAGTTCTTC
CDR3aa: CASSLPGDYNEQFF

v_gene: TRBV10-2
j_gene: TRBJ2-5
d_gene: TRBD2
abundance: medium-sized
CDR3nt: TGCGCCAGCAGTGAGTTGTCACTAGCGGAACAAGAGACCCAGTACTTC
CDR3aa: CASSELSLAEQETQYF

v_gene: TRBV27
j_gene: TRBJ1-2
d_gene: -
abundance: -
CDR3nt: TGTGCCAGCGCTGAGAAGGGGCTTGACGGCTACACCTTC
CDR3aa: CASAEKGLDGYTF

v_gene: TRBV19
j_gene: TRBJ2-1
d_gene: TRBD2
abundance: -
CDR3nt: TGTGCCAGTAGTATAGAGCTAGCGGTGAACTACAATGAGCAGTTCTTC
CDR3aa: CASSIELAVNYNEQFF

v_gene: TRBV10-3
j_gene: TRBJ2-5
d_gene: TRBD2
abundance: few
CDR3nt: TGTGCCATCAGTGACCATGGGACTAGCGGCCAAGAGACCCAGTACTTC
CDR3aa: CAISDHGTSGQETQYF

v_gene: TRBV20-1
j_gene: TRBJ2-7
d_gene: TRBD2
abundance: -
CDR3nt: TGCAGTGCTCGGCTAGCGGGAAATTCCTACGAGCAGTACTTC
CDR3aa: CSARLAGNSYEQYF

v_gene: TRBV7-2
j_gene: TRBJ2-2
d_gene: TRBD2
abundance: few
CDR3nt: TGTGCCAGCAGCAGAACAATAGCGGGACCTACCGGGGAGCTGTTTTTT
CDR3aa: CASSRTIAGPTGELFF

v_gene: TRBV19
j_gene: TRBJ1-5
d_gene: -
abundance: few
CDR3nt: TGTGCCAGTAGTATCCAGGGTCGGAATCAGCCCCAGCATTTT
CDR3aa: CASSIQGRNQPQHF